The 6 T cell receptor beta chains given below trace back to one sample, sequenced in a study of monozygotic twins with inflammatory bowel disease. Following a re-call of the 5' RACE reads, TCRdb has one entry per CDR3 protein and lacks DNA. The sample has a few hundred thousand distinct CDR3 sequences. The sequenced sample consisted of blood. These receptors all come from a human donor with ulcerative colitis or Crohn's disease, or a healthy co-twin of an affected twin (not recorded which).

This chain connects TRBV12-3 or TRBV12-4 to TRBJ2-3; TCRdb gives TRBD1 as the D gene, but with no DNA this cannot be confirmed. This CDR3 is 15 amino acids long. The CDR3 region is CASSAGTESTDTQYF.

The CDR3 loop is CASSSGQVSKNIQYF. The V call is TRBV28, the J call TRBJ2-4; absent DNA, TCRdb's TRBD1 call cannot be checked. Germline V lookup: CDR1 MDHEN, CDR2 SYDVKM. The CDR3 is 15 residues long.

The chain recombines TRBV9 with TRBJ2-5; TCRdb's D call of TRBD1 is untestable without DNA. The CDR3 totals 14 residues. The germline CDR1 and CDR2 sequences are SGDLS and YYNGEE. The CDR3 sequence: CASSVWGRAETQYF.

V is TRBV6-5 and J is TRBJ1-2; the TRBD1 assignment by TCRdb is unverifiable without DNA. The CDR3 extends over 15 amino acids. CDR1 and CDR2 (germline): MNHEY, SVGAGI. The CDR3 reads CASSYFRDQGTGYTF.

The gene calls are TRBV28 and TRBJ2-7. Germline CDR1 MDHEN, CDR2 SYDVKM. This CDR3 has 14 residues. The CDR3 sequence is CASSLQAYSYEQYF.

The chain uses TRBV4-1 and TRBJ1-1. CDR1 is MGHRA, CDR2 YSYEKL, per germline. The CDR3 runs to 17 residues. The CDR3: CASSQKMRLRAGTEAFF.